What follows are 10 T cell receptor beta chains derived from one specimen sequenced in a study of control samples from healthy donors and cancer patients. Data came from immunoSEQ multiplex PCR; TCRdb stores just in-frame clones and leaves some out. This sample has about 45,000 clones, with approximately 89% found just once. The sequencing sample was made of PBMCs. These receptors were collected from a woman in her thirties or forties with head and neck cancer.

The CDR3 loop reads CASSLGTGGAEKLFF. The CDR3 DNA reads as TGCGCCAGCAGCTTGGGGACAGGGGGCGCTGAAAAACTGTTTTTT. The V and J genes are TRBV5-1 and TRBJ1-4, with 11 bases matching TRBD1. This CDR3 is 15 amino acids long. Losses at the gene ends were 0 bases for V and 7 bases for J; bases not matched to a gene: 2. The germline CDR1 and CDR2 sequences are SGHRS and YFSETQ.

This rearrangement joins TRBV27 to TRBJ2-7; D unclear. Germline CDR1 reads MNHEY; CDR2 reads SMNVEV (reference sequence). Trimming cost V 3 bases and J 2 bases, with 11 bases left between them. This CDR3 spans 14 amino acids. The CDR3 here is CASSFAEMAYEQYF. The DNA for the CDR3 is TGTGCCAGCAGTTTCGCAGAAATGGCCTACGAGCAGTACTTC.

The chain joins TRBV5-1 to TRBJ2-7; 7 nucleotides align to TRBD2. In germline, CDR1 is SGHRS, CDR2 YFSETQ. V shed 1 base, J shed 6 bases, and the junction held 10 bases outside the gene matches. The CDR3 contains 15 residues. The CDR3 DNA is TGCGCCAGCAGCTTGTTTGGCGGGAGTTCCCTCGAGCAGTACTTC. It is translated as CASSLFGGSSLEQYF. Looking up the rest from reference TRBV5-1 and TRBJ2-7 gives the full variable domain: KAGVTQTPRYLIKTRGQQVTLSCSPISGHRSVSWYQQTPGQGLQFLFEYFSETQRNKGNFPGRFSGRQFSNSRSEMNVSTLELGDSALYLCASSLFGGSSLEQYFGPGTRLTVT.

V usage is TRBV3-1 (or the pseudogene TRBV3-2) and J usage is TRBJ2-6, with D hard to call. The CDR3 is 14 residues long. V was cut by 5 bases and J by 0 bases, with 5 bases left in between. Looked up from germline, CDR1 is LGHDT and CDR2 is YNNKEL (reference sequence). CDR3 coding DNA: TGTGCCAGCAGCTATCCCTCTGGGGCCAACGTCCTGACTTTC. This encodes CASSYPSGANVLTF.

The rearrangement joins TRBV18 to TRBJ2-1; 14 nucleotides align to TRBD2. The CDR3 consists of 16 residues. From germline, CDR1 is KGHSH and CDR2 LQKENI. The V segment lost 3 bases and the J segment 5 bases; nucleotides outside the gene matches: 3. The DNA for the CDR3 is TGTGCCAGCTCACCCCGACTAGCGGGGGGGGACAATGAGCAGTTCTTC. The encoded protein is CASSPRLAGGDNEQFF.

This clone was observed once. In nucleotides, the CDR3 is TGTGCCAGCACGGGACAGGCGAACTATGGCTACACCTTC. It codes for CASTGQANYGYTF. The J gene is TRBJ1-2, the V gene TRBV18; 8 bases fit TRBD1. The CDR3 length is 13 residues. Germline loops: CDR1 KGHSH, CDR2 LQKENI. The J segment lost 2 bases and the V segment lost 8 bases, leaving 4 bases of the junction unmatched.

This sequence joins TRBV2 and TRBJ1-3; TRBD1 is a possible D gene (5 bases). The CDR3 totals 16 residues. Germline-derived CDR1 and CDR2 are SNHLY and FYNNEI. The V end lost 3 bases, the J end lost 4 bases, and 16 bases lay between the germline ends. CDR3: CASSDYRGVLGNTIYF. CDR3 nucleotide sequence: TGTGCCAGCAGTGATTATCGGGGGGTTTTGGGAAACACCATATATTTT.

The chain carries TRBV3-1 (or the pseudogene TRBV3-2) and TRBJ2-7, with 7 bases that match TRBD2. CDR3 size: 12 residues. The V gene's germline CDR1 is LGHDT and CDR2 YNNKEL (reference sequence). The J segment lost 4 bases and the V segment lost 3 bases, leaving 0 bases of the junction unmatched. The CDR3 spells CASSQGGYEQYF. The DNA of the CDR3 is TGTGCCAGCAGCCAGGGAGGGTACGAGCAGTACTTC.

CDR3 in amino acids: CASSLARGTEAFF. DNA of the CDR3: TGTGCCAGCAGTTTAGCCAGGGGAACTGAAGCTTTCTTT. The chain carries TRBV12-3 or TRBV12-4 and TRBJ1-1; D might be TRBD1 (6 bases). The CDR3 extends over 13 amino acids. V was clipped by 0 bases and J by 5 bases, with 7 bases between them.

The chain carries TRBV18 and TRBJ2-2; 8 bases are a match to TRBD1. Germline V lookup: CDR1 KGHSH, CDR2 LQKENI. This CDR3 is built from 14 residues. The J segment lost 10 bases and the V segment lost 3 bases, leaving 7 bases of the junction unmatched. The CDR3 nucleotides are TGTGCCAGCTCACCCGGACAGGGAAAGGAGGAGCTGTTTTTT. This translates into CASSPGQGKEELFF.